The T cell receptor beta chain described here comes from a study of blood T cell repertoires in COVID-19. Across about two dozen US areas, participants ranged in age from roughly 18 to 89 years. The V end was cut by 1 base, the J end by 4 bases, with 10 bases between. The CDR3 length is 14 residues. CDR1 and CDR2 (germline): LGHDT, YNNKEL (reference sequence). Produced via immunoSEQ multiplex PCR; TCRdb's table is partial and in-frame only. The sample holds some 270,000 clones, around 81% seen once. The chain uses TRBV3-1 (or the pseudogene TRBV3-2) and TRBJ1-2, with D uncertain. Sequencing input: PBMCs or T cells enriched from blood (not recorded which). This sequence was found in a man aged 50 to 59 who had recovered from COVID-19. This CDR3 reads CASSQGLGSYGYTF. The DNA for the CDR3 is TGTGCCAGCAGCCAAGGGCTGGGGAGCTATGGCTACACCTTC.